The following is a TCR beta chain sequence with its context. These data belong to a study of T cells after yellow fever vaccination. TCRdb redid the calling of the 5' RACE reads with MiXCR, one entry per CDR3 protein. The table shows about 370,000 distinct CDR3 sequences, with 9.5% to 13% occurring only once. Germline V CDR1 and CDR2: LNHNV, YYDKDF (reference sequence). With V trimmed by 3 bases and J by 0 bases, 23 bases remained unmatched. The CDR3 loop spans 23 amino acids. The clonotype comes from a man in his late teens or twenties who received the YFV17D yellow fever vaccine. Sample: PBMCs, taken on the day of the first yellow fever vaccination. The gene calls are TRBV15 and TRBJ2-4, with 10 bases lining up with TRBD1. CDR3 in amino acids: CATSRGQGRLRDSGELAKNIQYF. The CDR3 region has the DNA TGTGCCACCAGCAGGGGACAGGGGAGGTTGCGCGACAGCGGAGAACTAGCCAAAAACATTCAGTACTTC.